These T cell receptor beta chains were read from a single sample in a study of blood T cell repertoires in COVID-19. TCRdb keeps only in-frame clones here, not all; method: immunoSEQ multiplex PCR. The sample includes roughly 80,000 clones, 80% of them seen just once. Input material: peripheral blood. These TCRs come from a man aged 55 to 70 with active or convalescent COVID-19. Each CDR3 is given with its conserved first and last residue. D genes are given only for firm matches.

>TRBJ1-5|TRBD1|TRBV9
CASTRTGESSQPQHF
>TRBJ2-7|-|TRBV6-1
CASSESGFFSYEQYF
>TRBJ2-5|-|TRBV7-9
CASSWTNPQETQYF
>TRBJ2-1|TRBD2|TRBV4-1
CASSSTGGDEQFF
>TRBJ1-2|TRBD1|TRBV12-3/TRBV12-4
CASSSRTGYGYTF
>TRBJ1-2|-|TRBV6-5
CASSYSIGGGNYGYTF
>TRBJ1-1|-|TRBV7-9
CASSSPGQNTEAFF
>TRBJ2-7|TRBD2|TRBV7-2
CASSSSSGGFSYEQYF
>TRBJ2-2|-|TRBV19
CASETDLSSGELFF
>TRBJ1-1|-|TRBV4-3
CASSQDHQKNTEAFF
>TRBJ1-4|-|TRBV7-2
CASSLGSSGGAEKLFF
>TRBJ1-1|TRBD1|TRBV19
CASRGQGGTEAFF
>TRBJ1-1|-|TRBV9
CASSGMNTEAFF
>TRBJ1-2|-|TRBV2
CASTPNGLANYGYTF
>TRBJ1-3|TRBD1|TRBV5-1
CASSQGTGGGGNTIYF
>TRBJ2-1|TRBD2|TRBV6-4
CASSERAGGPGEQFF
>TRBJ1-4|TRBD1|TRBV10-3
CAISPGQGAANEKLFF
>TRBJ1-1|-|TRBV10-3
CAISADGRQNTEAFF
>TRBJ2-1|-|TRBV9
CASSVDRVYNEQFF
>TRBJ1-5|TRBD1|TRBV27
CASSGDRDQPQHF
>TRBJ2-7|TRBD1|TRBV19
CASSGKGGVYEQYF
>TRBJ2-1|TRBD2|TRBV28
CASSHGLAGQFF
>TRBJ1-2|-|TRBV3-1/TRBV3-2
CASRAARNYGYTF
>TRBJ2-7|TRBD2|TRBV5-1
CASSLAPGLAGGPNEQYF
>TRBJ1-2|TRBD1|TRBV4-1
CASSPRTGDNYGYTF
>TRBJ2-1|TRBD2|TRBV4-2
CASSQDGGGATEQFF
>TRBJ2-3|TRBD2|TRBV6-2/TRBV6-3
CASSYDLAGMTDTQYF
>TRBJ2-5|TRBD2|TRBV9
CASSVGASGGALETQYF
>TRBJ1-2|-|TRBV19
CASSIQQGYGYTF
>TRBJ1-1|-|TRBV6-4
CASSEDRNTEAFF
>TRBJ2-1|-|TRBV5-4
CASSLSRQTWDEQFF
>TRBJ2-6|-|TRBV5-4
CASSLGQAPIGANVLTF
>TRBJ2-1|TRBD1|TRBV7-3
CASSLNPGQGNEQFF
>TRBJ1-6|-|TRBV9
CASSTLDTSYNSPLHF
>TRBJ1-4|TRBD1|TRBV27
CASSRKPQGADNEKLFF
>TRBJ1-3|TRBD1|TRBV29-1
CSVRQGLNSGNTIYF
>TRBJ1-5|-|TRBV19
CASSIAGGRARQPQHF
>TRBJ1-5|-|TRBV5-1
CASSLAPTGNNQPQHF
>TRBJ1-1|TRBD1|TRBV29-1
CSGGTGATEAFF
>TRBJ2-1|TRBD2|TRBV11-2
CASRSPGLPYNEQFF
>TRBJ2-1|-|TRBV24-1
CATSGRGHEQFF
>TRBJ2-7|TRBD1|TRBV18
CASSPPDRAGYEQYF
>TRBJ2-7|-|TRBV16
CASSQLRGYEQYF
>TRBJ1-4|-|TRBV5-1
CASSFGGAFNEKLFF
>TRBJ1-1|TRBD1|TRBV5-1
CASSSPRRDSMNTEAFF
>TRBJ2-4|TRBD2|TRBV7-9
CASSSVNSGGDTWNIQYF
>TRBJ1-5|TRBD1|TRBV3-1/TRBV3-2
CASSQGLTGGGQPQHF
>TRBJ2-3|TRBD2|TRBV6-5
CASSMGLGRADTQYF
>TRBJ2-7|-|TRBV7-3
CASSLDTYEQYF
>TRBJ2-7|TRBD1|TRBV15
CATSFGQGGYEQYF
>TRBJ2-5|TRBD1|TRBV5-4
CASSWGQGWSETQYF